This TCR beta chain was captured by sequencing in a study of human T cells and chemical hapten exposure (dated by TCRdb to 2020 to 2023). General notes on the study: Libraries were pooled for sequencing, and variation in per-sample TCR yields was attributed mainly to small differences in library volumes within the pool. The study tracked peripheral blood TCR repertoire changes in vivo during primary and secondary sensitization to the hapten diphenylcyclopropenone (DPC) in alopecia patients. For every blood RNA sample, sequencing covered both the TCR alpha and TCR beta chains. Study-wide conclusions, independent of this receptor: Repeated subsampling changed both the strength of the expansion versus patch-test correlation and the threshold at which that correlation became significant. DPC sensitization did not change how many TCRs were above 1 in 1000 frequency, and no evidence was found of alterations in global repertoire structure.

The sample's time point, from its label and the paper: healthy volunteer bleed at 2 weeks. Total RNA was isolated from unfractionated whole blood collected in Tempus Blood RNA tubes. Five healthy volunteers served as TCR sequencing controls and were bled at day 0, 2 weeks and 6 weeks. Libraries were prepared through RACE. The sequencer listed for this sample is NextSeq 500. Library preparation attached unique molecular identifiers to individual cDNA molecules for quantitative, reproducible TCR counting. Regarding the original processing steps: A median of about 87,000 TCRs per sample was observed, with a range of about 23,224 to 690,600. The Decombinator software suite was used to annotate the V, J and CDR3 of the TCR reads. Every sample was subsampled to the same number of TCRs (28,000) for the PS versus PT1 abundance plots. Expanded TCRs were defined as absent before sensitization and observed at least eight times at the 2-week time point. In TCRdb, the public reads were trimmed at Q25 with fastp and aligned with MiXCR, with productive beta chains retained. Entries are consolidated by CDR3 protein sequence, retaining the most common genes and DNA. V and J calls and clone size were set by TCRdb, not the authors. The sample contains 130,000 or so distinct CDR3 sequences, more than 7.5% of them found a single time. Of the sample, 1.5% to 2% falls within the top ten clones.

Many counts were recorded for this clonotype. There is no known antigen for this receptor. Per-nucleotide qualities are absent, and no much larger clonotype sits a single base away. The sequence was collected from a male donor in good health. Some clones in this sample may be carry-over from other donors' samples. Specimen: whole blood.

The CDR3: CASSSTGTSGGGYNEQFF. The base sequence is TGTGCCAGCAGTTCGACGGGGACTAGCGGGGGCGGTTACAATGAGCAGTTCTTC. The sequence joins TRBV6-2 or TRBV6-3 to TRBJ2-1; 14 middle bases align to TRBD2. The cysteine opens and the phenylalanine closes a CDR3 of 18 amino acids. Kept here is only the CDR3 DNA, which spans 54 bases and is read in frame from base 1. The germline V gene encodes CDR1 MNHEY and CDR2 SVGEGT. V is cut back by 4 bases and J by 4 bases, with 9 bases in the junction unmatched.